One and the same sample provided the 21 T cell receptor beta chains below, sequenced in a study of beta chain features in type 1 diabetes. These TCRs' antigens remain unknown. Study-level points and caveats: The study found moderately but significantly shorter TCRB CDR3s in all four CD4+ subsets of Type 1 diabetes patients.

Expressed TCRB transcripts were sequenced because the isolated RNA had all been reverse transcribed beforehand. Here immunoSEQ multiplex PCR was the method, and the copy in TCRdb shows in-frame clones only, minus some. The table lists 200,000 to 300,000 clones, over 20% of them singletons. The material sequenced was naive CD4+ T cells from blood. All receptors derive from a woman aged 40 to 50 with type 1 diabetes.

The genes are TRBV25-1 and TRBJ2-7, with D possibly being TRBD2 (5 bases). V lost 4 bases to trimming and J lost 2 bases, with 12 bases between them. There are 14 residues in the CDR3. Germline CDR1 is MGHDK and CDR2 is SYGVNS. The CDR3 DNA reads as TGTGCCAGCAGTGGGGCTCGGGATACCTACGAGCAGTACTTC. This translates into CASSGARDTYEQYF.

This clone has more than one count but fewer than ten. This specimen includes other DNA sequences encoding the same CDR3. The chain has TRBV5-1 and TRBJ1-5; maybe TRBD1 (5 bases). The V and J ends lost 0 bases and 5 bases respectively, with 9 bases between them. Germline V gene sequence: CDR1 SGHRS, CDR2 YFSETQ. The CDR3 has 14 amino acids. CDR3 DNA: TGCGCCAGCAGCTTGGTTGGAGGGGATCAGCCCCAGCATTTT. Protein sequence: CASSLVGGDQPQHF.

A single count supports this clone. This chain joins TRBV19 and TRBJ1-1; 7 bases are a match to TRBD1. The CDR3 covers 14 residues. In germline, CDR1 is LNHDA, CDR2 SQIVND (reference sequence). J lost 3 bases, V lost 3 bases, and 4 bases had no gene match. As DNA, the CDR3 is TGTGCCAGTAGTATGGGGCAGGGGGACACTGAAGCTTTCTTT. Translated: CASSMGQGDTEAFF.

Here the CDR3 DNA reads TGCGCCAGCAGCCAGGACAGACAACAAGAGACCCAGTACTTC. Encoded protein: CASSQDRQQETQYF. V gene TRBV4-1 combines with J gene TRBJ2-5, with a possible D match to TRBD1 (6 bases). This CDR3 spans 14 amino acids. V lost 3 bases, J lost 2 bases, and 10 bases lay in between. From germline, CDR1 is MGHRA and CDR2 YSYEKL.

This clone was counted a single time. The rearrangement joins TRBV2 to TRBJ2-7, with TRBD2 identical over 7 bases. In germline, CDR1 is SNHLY, CDR2 FYNNEI. J gave up 3 bases and V 8 bases, and 7 bases lay outside the gene matches. This CDR3 region has 13 residues. CDR3 sequence reads: CASGGDSGYEQYF. In DNA, the CDR3 is TGTGCCAGCGGGGGGGATAGCGGCTACGAGCAGTACTTC.

This clone was seen only once. The gene calls are TRBV7-3 and TRBJ2-3; D unclear. CDR1 and CDR2 (germline): SGHTA, FQGTGA. V lost 2 bases to trimming and J lost 2 bases, with 5 bases between them. This CDR3 comprises 13 residues. CDR3: CASSLDFTDTQYF. The CDR3 DNA follows: TGTGCCAGCAGCTTAGACTTCACAGATACGCAGTATTTT.

This clone was counted a few times. The chain recombines TRBV11-2 with TRBJ2-1, with D unclear. The CDR3 has 13 residues. Germline lookup yields CDR1 SGHAT and CDR2 FQNNGV. Deletions cut 1 base from V and 3 bases from J, with 4 bases between. The CDR3 spells CASSLVVYNEQFF. CDR3 DNA: TGTGCCAGCAGCTTAGTAGTCTACAATGAGCAGTTCTTC.

This rearrangement joins TRBV7-2 to TRBJ2-1, with unresolved D. This CDR3 is built from 16 residues. Germline assignment: CDR1 SGHTA and CDR2 FQGNSA. Trimming left V 0 bases short and J 2 bases short, with 11 bases between. The CDR3 coding sequence is TGTGCCAGCAGCTTAGCGCGAGCCGTCCCCTACAATGAGCAGTTCTTC. Its translation: CASSLARAVPYNEQFF. The full variable domain, its missing parts supplied by reference TRBV7-2 and TRBJ2-1, is GAGVSQSPSNKVTEKGKDVELRCDPISGHTALYWYRQSLGQGLEFLIYFQGNSAPDKSGLPSDRFSAERTGGSVSTLTIQRTQQEDSAVYLCASSLARAVPYNEQFFGPGTRLTVL.

This clone has more than one count but fewer than ten. This chain joins TRBV9 and TRBJ1-3; TRBD1 might be the D (5 bases). Germline-derived CDR1 and CDR2 are SGDLS and YYNGEE. Trimming took 4 bases from V and 4 from J, leaving 9 bases between them. The CDR3 is 13 residues long. The CDR3 here is CASSSRQGNTIYF. CDR3 DNA sequence: TGTGCCAGCAGCTCGCGACAGGGAAACACCATATATTTT.

The sample holds a few counts of this clone. The chain recombines TRBV6-5 with TRBJ2-7, with D perhaps matching TRBD1 (5 bases). The CDR3 has 14 residues. V dropped 8 bases and J dropped 3 bases, with 17 bases sitting between them. Germline assignment: CDR1 MNHEY and CDR2 SVGAGI. CDR3 coding DNA: TGTGCCAGCTCGTTTGTGGACACAGTCTACGAGCAGTACTTC. Its translation is CASSFVDTVYEQYF.

The rearrangement joins TRBV14 to TRBJ2-7, with 8 nucleotides matching TRBD2. This CDR3 comprises 15 residues. Germline CDR1 and CDR2: SGHDN and FVKESK. V lost 2 bases to trimming and J lost 2 bases; unmatched junction nucleotides: 5. This chain's CDR3 is CASSQFSGGAYEQYF. The CDR3 DNA follows: TGTGCCAGCAGCCAATTCAGCGGGGGAGCCTACGAGCAGTACTTC.

The chain links TRBV7-2 to TRBJ1-1, with D unresolved. V shed 5 bases and J shed 1 base, with 11 bases lying between them. Per the germline V gene, CDR1 is SGHTA and CDR2 is FQGNSA. There are 14 residues in the CDR3. The CDR3 DNA follows: TGTGCCAGCAGCCTCTACCCCGGGAACACTGAAGCTTTCTTT. Its translation is CASSLYPGNTEAFF. The full variable domain, its missing parts supplied by reference TRBV7-2 and TRBJ1-1, is GAGVSQSPSNKVTEKGKDVELRCDPISGHTALYWYRQSLGQGLEFLIYFQGNSAPDKSGLPSDRFSAERTGGSVSTLTIQRTQQEDSAVYLCASSLYPGNTEAFFGQGTRLTVV.

V and J are TRBV29-1 and TRBJ2-1; possible D gene TRBD2, 5 bases. Trimming removed 6 bases from V and 2 bases from J, with 8 bases in between. The germline V gene has CDR1 SQVTM and CDR2 ANQGSEA. The CDR3 length is 12 residues. CDR3 nucleotide sequence: TGCAGCGTGGACTTCCCCTACAATGAGCAGTTCTTC. Its protein product is CSVDFPYNEQFF.

The rearrangement uses TRBV14 and TRBJ1-2; D ambiguous. Trimming pared 2 bases from V and 1 base from J, leaving 14 bases between. This CDR3 comprises 16 residues. From germline, CDR1 is SGHDN and CDR2 FVKESK. The chain's CDR3 is CASSQLQRGFNYGYTF. The CDR3, as DNA: TGTGCCAGCAGCCAACTCCAACGAGGATTTAACTATGGCTACACCTTC.

The rearrangement uses TRBV20-1 and TRBJ1-1; 7 bases align to TRBD1. CDR1 is DFQATT, CDR2 SNEGSKA, per germline (reference sequence). The CDR3 is 11 residues long. CDR3 nucleotide sequence: TGCAGGACAGGGAGGTCCACTGAAGCTTTCTTT. It encodes CRTGRSTEAFF.

This clone showed up just a few times. The chain recombines TRBV19 with TRBJ2-4; a possible D gene is TRBD1 (6 bases). The CDR3 has 15 residues. The germline V gene encodes CDR1 LNHDA and CDR2 SQIVND (reference sequence). Between the trimmed V and J ends, which lost 4 bases and 1 base, there was a span of 11 bases. DNA for the CDR3: TGTGCCAGTAGTAACCAGGGGTTGGCCAAAAACATTCAGTACTTC. Residues: CASSNQGLAKNIQYF.

Only a few counts were recorded for this clone. The genes are TRBV4-3 and TRBJ1-2, with D perhaps TRBD1 (5 bases). CDR1 is LGHNA, CDR2 YSLEER, per germline. This CDR3 contains 13 residues. V lost 1 base and J lost 5, with 8 bases in between. CDR3 region: CASSQGAGYGYTF. In nucleotides, the CDR3 is TGCGCCAGCAGCCAAGGGGCAGGGTATGGCTACACCTTC.

The chain carries TRBV29-1 and TRBJ1-1; D unresolved. The CDR3 totals 12 residues. V was cut by 3 bases and J by 0 bases, with 5 bases left in between. Germline assignment: CDR1 SQVTM and CDR2 ANQGSEA. For the CDR3, the DNA is TGCAGCGTTGACCCCATGAACACTGAAGCTTTCTTT. Translated: CSVDPMNTEAFF.

The rearrangement joins TRBV2 to TRBJ1-2, with unresolved D. The V gene lost 2 bases and the J gene lost 6 bases, with 7 bases spanning the gap. CDR1 and CDR2 from the germline V gene are SNHLY and FYNNEI. CDR3 length: 12 residues. This CDR3 reads CASSESEDGYTF. DNA for the CDR3: TGTGCCAGCAGTGAATCAGAGGATGGCTACACCTTC.

The rearrangement links TRBV29-1 to TRBJ1-1; the match to TRBD1 covers 9 bases. CDR1 SQVTM and CDR2 ANQGSEA come from the germline V gene. CDR3 length equals 15 residues. With 7 bases clipped from V and 0 bases from J, the junction kept 9 bases outside the gene matches. The CDR3 bases are TGCAGCGCCCCGGGACAGGGTCCCATGAACACTGAAGCTTTCTTT. Translated, it gives CSAPGQGPMNTEAFF.

This clone has more than one count but fewer than ten. The chain uses TRBV19 and TRBJ1-1, with 8 nucleotides matching TRBD1. The trim removed 5 bases at V and 4 bases at J, leaving 6 bases unmatched. CDR1 is LNHDA, CDR2 SQIVND, per germline (reference sequence). The CDR3 sequence is 14 residues long. The CDR3, as DNA: TGTGCCAGTAGTGCTCCACAGGGGGTCACTGAAGCTTTCTTT. This encodes CASSAPQGVTEAFF.